Shown below are 4 T cell receptor beta chains from a single sample sequenced in a study of cytomegalovirus exposure and HLA in healthy donors. Amplification used 60 Vbeta primers and 13 Jbeta primers. Clones were read by immunoSEQ multiplex PCR, and TCRdb kept only the in-frame ones, dropping some. The table lists 120,000 or so clones, under 80% of them singletons. Sample: PBMCs. The receptor set was obtained from a man in his forties or fifties in good health and CMV-seropositive.

The rearrangement joins TRBV2 to TRBJ1-6; perhaps TRBD1 as D (5 bases). Trimming took off 4 bases at V and 18 bases at J, with 16 bases between the two ends. Germline CDR1 SNHLY, CDR2 FYNNEI. The CDR3 loop spans 12 amino acids. Written as DNA, the CDR3 is TGTGCCAGCAGTGTGGATCAGGGAAGGAACCACTTT. The encoded protein is CASSVDQGRNHF.

The chain is built from TRBV29-1 and TRBJ2-5; TRBD1 aligns across 9 bases. The length of the CDR3 is 12 residues. Germline trimming cut 3 bases from V and 4 bases from J; bases unmatched to any gene: 0. Per the germline V gene, CDR1 is SQVTM and CDR2 is ANQGSEA. The chain's CDR3 is CSVEDRGETQYF. In nucleotides, the CDR3 is TGCAGCGTTGAGGACAGGGGAGAGACCCAGTACTTC. Full variable domain (remainder filled in from reference TRBV29-1 and TRBJ2-5): SAVISQKPSRDICQRGTSLTIQCQVDSQVTMMFWYRQQPGQSLTLIATANQGSEATYESGFVIDKFPISRPNLTFSTLTVSNMSPEDSSIYLCSVEDRGETQYFGPGTRLLVL.

This clone has just a few counts. V is TRBV7-3 and J is TRBJ2-1, with 7 bases fitting TRBD1. V dropped 5 bases and J dropped 1; count of bases not matched to a gene: 2. Germline CDR1 SGHTA, CDR2 FQGTGA. The CDR3 is 14 residues long. The CDR3 spells CASSGGQSYNEQFF. The CDR3 DNA reads as TGTGCCAGCAGCGGGGGACAGTCCTACAATGAGCAGTTCTTC.

This chain connects TRBV10-3 to TRBJ2-2, with 9 bases lining up with TRBD1. The CDR3 runs to 16 residues. Germline-derived CDR1 and CDR2 are ENHRY and SYGVKD. V lost 2 bases to trimming and J lost 4 bases; unmatched junction nucleotides: 5. CDR3 loop: CAISERTGAITGELFF. The CDR3 nucleotides are TGTGCCATCAGTGAGCGGACAGGGGCAATCACCGGGGAGCTGTTTTTT.